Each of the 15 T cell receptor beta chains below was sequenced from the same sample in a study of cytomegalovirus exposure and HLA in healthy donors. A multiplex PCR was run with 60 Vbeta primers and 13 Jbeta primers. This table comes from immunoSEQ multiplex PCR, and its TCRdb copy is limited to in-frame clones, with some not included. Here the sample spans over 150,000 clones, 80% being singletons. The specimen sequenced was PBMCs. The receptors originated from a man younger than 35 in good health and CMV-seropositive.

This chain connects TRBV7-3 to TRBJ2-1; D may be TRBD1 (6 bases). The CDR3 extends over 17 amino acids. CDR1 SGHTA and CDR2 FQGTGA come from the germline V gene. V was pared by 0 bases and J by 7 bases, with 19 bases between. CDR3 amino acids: CASSLTYRDTLTNEQFF. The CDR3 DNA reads TGTGCCAGCAGCTTAACTTACCGGGACACACTCACAAATGAGCAGTTCTTC.

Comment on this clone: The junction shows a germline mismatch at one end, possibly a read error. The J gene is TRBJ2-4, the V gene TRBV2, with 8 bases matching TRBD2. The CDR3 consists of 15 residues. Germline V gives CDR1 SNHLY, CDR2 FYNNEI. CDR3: CASSLSGLAKNSQYF. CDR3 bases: TGTGCCAGCAGCTTGTCTGGACTAGCCAAAAACAGTCAGTACTTC.

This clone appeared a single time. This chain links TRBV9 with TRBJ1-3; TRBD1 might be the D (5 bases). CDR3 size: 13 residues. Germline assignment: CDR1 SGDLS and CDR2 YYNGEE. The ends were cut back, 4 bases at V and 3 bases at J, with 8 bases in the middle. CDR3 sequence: CASSPRVGNTIYF. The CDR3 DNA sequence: TGTGCCAGCAGCCCCAGGGTTGGAAACACCATATATTTT. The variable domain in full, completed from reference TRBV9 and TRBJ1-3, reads DSGVTQTPKHLITATGQRVTLRCSPRSGDLSVYWYQQSLDQGLQFLIQYYNGEERAKGNILERFSAQQFPDLHSELNLSSLELGDSALYFCASSPRVGNTIYFGEGSWLTVV.

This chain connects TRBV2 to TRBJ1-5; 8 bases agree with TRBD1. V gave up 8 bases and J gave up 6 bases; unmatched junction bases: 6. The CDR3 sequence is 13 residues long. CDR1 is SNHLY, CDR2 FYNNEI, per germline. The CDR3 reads CASSRTGIQPQHF. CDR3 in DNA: TGTGCCAGCTCTAGGACAGGGATTCAGCCCCAGCATTTT.

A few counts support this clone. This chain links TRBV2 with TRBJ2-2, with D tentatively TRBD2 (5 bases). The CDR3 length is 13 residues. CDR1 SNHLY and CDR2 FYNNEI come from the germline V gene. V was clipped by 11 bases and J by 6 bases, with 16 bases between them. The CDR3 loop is CASRGLSAGELFF. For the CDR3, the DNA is TGTGCCTCCCGGGGTTTGTCGGCCGGGGAGCTGTTTTTT.

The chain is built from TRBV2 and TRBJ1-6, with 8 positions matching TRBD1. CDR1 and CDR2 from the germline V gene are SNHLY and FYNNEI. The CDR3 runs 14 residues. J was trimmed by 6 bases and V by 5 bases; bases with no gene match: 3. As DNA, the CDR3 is TGTGCCAGCAGTAGGGGGACAGGTAATTCACCCCTCCACTTT. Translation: CASSRGTGNSPLHF.

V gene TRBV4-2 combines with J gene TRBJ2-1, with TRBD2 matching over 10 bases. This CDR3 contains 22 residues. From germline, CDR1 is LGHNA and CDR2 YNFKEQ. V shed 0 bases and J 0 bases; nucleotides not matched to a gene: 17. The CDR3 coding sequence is TGTGCCAGCAGCCAAGAACGGGGTAGCGGGGGGTCTACCCTGAGCTCCTACAATGAGCAGTTCTTC. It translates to CASSQERGSGGSTLSSYNEQFF.

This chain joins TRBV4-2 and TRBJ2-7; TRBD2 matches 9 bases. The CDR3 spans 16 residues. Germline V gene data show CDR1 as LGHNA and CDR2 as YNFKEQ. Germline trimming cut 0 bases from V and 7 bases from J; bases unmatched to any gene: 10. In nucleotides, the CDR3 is TGTGCCAGCAGCCAAGATCGAGGAGCGGGAGGTGATGAGCAGTACTTC. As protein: CASSQDRGAGGDEQYF.

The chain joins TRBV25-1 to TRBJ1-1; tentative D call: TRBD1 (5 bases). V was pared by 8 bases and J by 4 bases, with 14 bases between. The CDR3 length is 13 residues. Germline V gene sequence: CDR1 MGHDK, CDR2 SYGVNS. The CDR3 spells CASVSLGGTEAFF. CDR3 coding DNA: TGTGCCAGCGTGTCCCTCGGGGGCACTGAAGCTTTCTTT.

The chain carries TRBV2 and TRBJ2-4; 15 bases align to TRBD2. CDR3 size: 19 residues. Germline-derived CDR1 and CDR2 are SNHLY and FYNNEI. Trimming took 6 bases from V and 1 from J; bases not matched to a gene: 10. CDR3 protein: CASRGLAGGQGEAKNIQYF. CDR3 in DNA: TGTGCCAGCAGAGGACTAGCGGGAGGGCAGGGTGAGGCCAAAAACATTCAGTACTTC.

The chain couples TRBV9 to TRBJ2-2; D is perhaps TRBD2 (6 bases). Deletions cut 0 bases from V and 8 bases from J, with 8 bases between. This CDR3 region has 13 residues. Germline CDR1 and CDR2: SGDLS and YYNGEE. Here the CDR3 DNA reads TGTGCCAGCAGCGTAGGAGGGAGGGGGGAGCTGTTTTTT. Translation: CASSVGGRGELFF. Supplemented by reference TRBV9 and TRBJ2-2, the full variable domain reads DSGVTQTPKHLITATGQRVTLRCSPRSGDLSVYWYQQSLDQGLQFLIQYYNGEERAKGNILERFSAQQFPDLHSELNLSSLELGDSALYFCASSVGGRGELFFGEGSRLTVL.

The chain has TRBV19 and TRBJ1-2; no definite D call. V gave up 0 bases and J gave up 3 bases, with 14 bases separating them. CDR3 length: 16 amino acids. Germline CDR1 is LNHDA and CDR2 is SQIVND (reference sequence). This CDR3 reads CASSIDLVRVDYGYTF. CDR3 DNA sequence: TGTGCCAGTAGTATAGATCTAGTACGGGTCGACTATGGCTACACCTTC. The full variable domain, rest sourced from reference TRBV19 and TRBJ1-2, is DGGITQSPKYLFRKEGQNVTLSCEQNLNHDAMYWYRQDPGQGLRLIYYSQIVNDFQKGDIAEGYSVSREKKESFPLTVTSAQKNPTAFYLCASSIDLVRVDYGYTFGSGTRLTVV.

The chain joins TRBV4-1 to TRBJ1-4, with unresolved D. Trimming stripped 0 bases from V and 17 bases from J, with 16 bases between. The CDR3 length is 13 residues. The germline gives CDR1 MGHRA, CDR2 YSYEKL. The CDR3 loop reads CASSQDGGGRFFF. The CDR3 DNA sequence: TGCGCCAGCAGCCAAGACGGCGGCGGCCGATTTTTTTTT.

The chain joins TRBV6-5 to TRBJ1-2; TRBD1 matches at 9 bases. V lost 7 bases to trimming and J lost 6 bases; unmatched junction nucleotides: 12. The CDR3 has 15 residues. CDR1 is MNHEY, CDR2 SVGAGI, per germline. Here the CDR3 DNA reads TGTGCCAGCACTCTCAAGGGACAGGGATCTCATGGCTACACCTTC. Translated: CASTLKGQGSHGYTF.

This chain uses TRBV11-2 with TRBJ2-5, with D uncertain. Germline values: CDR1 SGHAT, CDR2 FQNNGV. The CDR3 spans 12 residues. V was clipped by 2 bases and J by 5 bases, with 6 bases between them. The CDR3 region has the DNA TGTGCCAGCAGCTTATCGCGGGAGACCCAGTACTTC. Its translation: CASSLSRETQYF.